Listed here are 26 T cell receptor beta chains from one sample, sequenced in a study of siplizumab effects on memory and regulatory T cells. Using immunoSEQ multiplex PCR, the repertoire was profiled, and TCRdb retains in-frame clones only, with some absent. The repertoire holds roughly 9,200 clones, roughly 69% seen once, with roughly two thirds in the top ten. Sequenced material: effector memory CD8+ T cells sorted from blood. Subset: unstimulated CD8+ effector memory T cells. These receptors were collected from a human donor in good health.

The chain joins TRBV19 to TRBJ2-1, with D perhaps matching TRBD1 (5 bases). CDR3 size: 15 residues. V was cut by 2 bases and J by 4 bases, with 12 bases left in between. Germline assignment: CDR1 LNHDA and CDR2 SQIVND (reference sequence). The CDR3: CASSIPGGQYNEQFF. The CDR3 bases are TGTGCCAGTAGTATACCCGGCGGACAATACAATGAGCAGTTCTTC.

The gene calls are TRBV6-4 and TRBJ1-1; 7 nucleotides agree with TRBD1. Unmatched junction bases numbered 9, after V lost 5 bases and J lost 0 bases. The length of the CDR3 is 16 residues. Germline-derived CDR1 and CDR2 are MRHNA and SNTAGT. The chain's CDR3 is CASSYRDSSVNTEAFF. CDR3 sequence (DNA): TGTGCCAGCAGTTACCGGGACAGTTCAGTGAACACTGAAGCTTTCTTT.

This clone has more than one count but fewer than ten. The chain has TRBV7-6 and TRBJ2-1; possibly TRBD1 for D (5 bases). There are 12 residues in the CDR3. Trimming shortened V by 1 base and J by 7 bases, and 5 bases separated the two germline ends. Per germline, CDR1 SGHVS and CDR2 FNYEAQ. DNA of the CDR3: TGTGCCAGCAGCTTAGGGACAAATGAGCAGTTCTTC. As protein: CASSLGTNEQFF. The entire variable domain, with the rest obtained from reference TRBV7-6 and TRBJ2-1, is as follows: GAGVSQSPRYKVTKRGQDVALRCDPISGHVSLYWYRQALGQGPEFLTYFNYEAQQDKSGLPNDRFSAERPEGSISTLTIQRTEQRDSAMYRCASSLGTNEQFFGPGTRLTVL.

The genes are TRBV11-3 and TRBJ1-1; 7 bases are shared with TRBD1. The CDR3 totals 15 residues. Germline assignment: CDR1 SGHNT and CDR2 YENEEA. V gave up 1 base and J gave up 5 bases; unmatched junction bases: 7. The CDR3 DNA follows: TGTGCCAGCAGCTTAGGCGGGACAGAGTATACTGAAGCTTTCTTT. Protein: CASSLGGTEYTEAFF.

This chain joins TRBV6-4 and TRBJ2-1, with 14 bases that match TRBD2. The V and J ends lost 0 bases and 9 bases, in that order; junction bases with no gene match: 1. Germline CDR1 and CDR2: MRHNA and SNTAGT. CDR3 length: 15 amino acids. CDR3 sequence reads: CASSDSTSGGAEQFF. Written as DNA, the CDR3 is TGTGCCAGCAGTGACTCGACTAGCGGGGGGGCTGAGCAGTTCTTC.

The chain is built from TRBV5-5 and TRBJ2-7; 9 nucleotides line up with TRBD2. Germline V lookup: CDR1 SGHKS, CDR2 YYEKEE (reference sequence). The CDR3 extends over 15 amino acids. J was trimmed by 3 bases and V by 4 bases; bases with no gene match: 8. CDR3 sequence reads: CASSISGSGNYEQYF. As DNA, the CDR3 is TGTGCCAGCAGCATTAGCGGGAGCGGGAACTACGAGCAGTACTTC. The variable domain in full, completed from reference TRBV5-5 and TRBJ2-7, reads DAGVTQSPTHLIKTRGQQVTLRCSPISGHKSVSWYQQVLGQGPQFIFQYYEKEERGRGNFPDRFSARQFPNYSSELNVNALLLGDSALYLCASSISGSGNYEQYFGPGTRLTVT.

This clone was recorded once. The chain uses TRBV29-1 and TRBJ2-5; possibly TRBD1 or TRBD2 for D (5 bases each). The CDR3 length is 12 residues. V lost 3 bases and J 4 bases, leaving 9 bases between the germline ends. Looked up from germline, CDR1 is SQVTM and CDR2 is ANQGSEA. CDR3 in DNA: TGCAGCGTTGAGGCAGGGACAGAGACCCAGTACTTC. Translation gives CSVEAGTETQYF.

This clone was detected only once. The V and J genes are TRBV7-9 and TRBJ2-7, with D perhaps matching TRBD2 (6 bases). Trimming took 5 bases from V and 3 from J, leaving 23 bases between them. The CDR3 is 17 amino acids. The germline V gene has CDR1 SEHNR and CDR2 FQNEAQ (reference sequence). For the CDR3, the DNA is TGTGCCAGCAGCCCCCCGGTTGACGGCGGGGTCGGCTACGAGCAGTACTTC. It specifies CASSPPVDGGVGYEQYF.

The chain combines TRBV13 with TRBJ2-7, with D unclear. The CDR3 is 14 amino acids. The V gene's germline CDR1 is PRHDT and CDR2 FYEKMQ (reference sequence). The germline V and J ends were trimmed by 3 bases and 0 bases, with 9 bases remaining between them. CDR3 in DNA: TGTGCCAGCAGCTTGGGCCGGAGCTCCTACGAGCAGTACTTC. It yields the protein CASSLGRSSYEQYF.

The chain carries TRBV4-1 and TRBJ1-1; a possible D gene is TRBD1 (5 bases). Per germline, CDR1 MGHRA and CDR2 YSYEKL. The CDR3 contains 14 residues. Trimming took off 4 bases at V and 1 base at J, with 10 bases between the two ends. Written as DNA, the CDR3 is TGCGCCAGCAGCCTCGGACACACGAACACTGAAGCTTTCTTT. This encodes CASSLGHTNTEAFF.

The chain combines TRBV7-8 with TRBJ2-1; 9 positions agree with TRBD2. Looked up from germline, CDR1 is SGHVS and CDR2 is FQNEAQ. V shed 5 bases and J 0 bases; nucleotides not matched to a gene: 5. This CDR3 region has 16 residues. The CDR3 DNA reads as TGTGCCAGCAGCCCGGCGGGAGGGAGCTCCTACAATGAGCAGTTCTTC. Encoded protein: CASSPAGGSSYNEQFF.

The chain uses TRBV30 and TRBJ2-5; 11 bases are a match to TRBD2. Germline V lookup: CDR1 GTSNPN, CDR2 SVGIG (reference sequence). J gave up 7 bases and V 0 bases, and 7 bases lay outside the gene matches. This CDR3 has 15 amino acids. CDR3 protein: CAWSVDSGRGMTQYF. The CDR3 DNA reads TGTGCCTGGAGTGTAGATAGCGGGAGGGGGATGACCCAGTACTTC.

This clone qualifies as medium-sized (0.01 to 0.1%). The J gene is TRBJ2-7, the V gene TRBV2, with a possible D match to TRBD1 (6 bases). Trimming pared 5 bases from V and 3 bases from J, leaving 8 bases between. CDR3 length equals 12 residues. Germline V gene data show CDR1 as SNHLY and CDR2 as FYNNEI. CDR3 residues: CASSYRDYEQYF. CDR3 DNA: TGTGCCAGCAGTTACAGGGACTACGAGCAGTACTTC.

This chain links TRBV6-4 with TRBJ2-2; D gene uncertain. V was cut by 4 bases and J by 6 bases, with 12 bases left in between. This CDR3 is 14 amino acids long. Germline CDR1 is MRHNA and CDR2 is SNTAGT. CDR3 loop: CASSASDEAGELFF. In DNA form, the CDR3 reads TGTGCCAGCAGTGCCTCTGATGAGGCCGGGGAGCTGTTTTTT.

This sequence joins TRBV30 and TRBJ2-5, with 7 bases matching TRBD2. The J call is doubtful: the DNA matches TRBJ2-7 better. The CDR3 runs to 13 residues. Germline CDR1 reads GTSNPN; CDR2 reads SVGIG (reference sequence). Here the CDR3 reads CAWGRAGTYEQYF. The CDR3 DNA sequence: TGTGCCTGGGGGAGAGCGGGAACCTACGAGCAGTACTTC.

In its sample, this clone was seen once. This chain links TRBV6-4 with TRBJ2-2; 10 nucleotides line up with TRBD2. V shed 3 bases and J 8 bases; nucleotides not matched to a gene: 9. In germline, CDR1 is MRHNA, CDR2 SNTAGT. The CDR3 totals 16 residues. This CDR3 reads CASSDSPSGGPGELFF. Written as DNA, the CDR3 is TGTGCCAGCAGTGATTCCCCTAGCGGGGGCCCGGGGGAGCTGTTTTTT.

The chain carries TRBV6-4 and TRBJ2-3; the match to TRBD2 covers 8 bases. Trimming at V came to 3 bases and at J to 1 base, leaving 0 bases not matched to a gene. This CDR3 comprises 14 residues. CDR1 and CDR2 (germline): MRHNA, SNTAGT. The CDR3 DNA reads TGTGCCAGCAGTGAAGCGGGGGGCACAGATACGCAGTATTTT. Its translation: CASSEAGGTDTQYF.

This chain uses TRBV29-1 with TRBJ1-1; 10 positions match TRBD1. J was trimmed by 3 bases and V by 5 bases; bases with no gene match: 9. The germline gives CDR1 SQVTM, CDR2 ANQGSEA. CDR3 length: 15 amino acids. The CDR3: CSVTGTGERHTEAFF. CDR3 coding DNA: TGCAGCGTTACCGGGACAGGGGAAAGGCACACTGAAGCTTTCTTT.

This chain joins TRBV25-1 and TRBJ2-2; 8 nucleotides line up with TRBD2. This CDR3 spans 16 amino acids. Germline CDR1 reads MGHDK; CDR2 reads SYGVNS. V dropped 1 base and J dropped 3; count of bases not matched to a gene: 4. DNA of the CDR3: TGTGCCAGCAGTGAATTAGAAGCGGGAGACACCGGGGAGCTGTTTTTT. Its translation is CASSELEAGDTGELFF. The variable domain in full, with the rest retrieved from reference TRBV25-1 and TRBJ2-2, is EADIYQTPRYLVIGTGKKITLECSQTMGHDKMYWYQQDPGMELHLIHYSYGVNSTEKGDLSSESTVSRIRTEHFPLTLESARPSHTSQYLCASSELEAGDTGELFFGEGSRLTVL.

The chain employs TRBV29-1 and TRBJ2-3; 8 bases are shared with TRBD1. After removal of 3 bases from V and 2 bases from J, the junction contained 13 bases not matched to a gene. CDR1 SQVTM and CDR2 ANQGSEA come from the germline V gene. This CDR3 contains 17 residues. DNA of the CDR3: TGCAGCGTTGACACCTTGGTCTTGACAGGGGACACAGATACGCAGTATTTT. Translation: CSVDTLVLTGDTDTQYF.

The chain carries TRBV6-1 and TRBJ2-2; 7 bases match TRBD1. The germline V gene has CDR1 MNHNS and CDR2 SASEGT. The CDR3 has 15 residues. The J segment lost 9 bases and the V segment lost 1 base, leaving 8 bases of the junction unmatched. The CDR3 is CASSEGTGDSRELFF. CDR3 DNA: TGTGCCAGCAGTGAAGGGACAGGCGACTCCCGGGAGCTGTTTTTT.

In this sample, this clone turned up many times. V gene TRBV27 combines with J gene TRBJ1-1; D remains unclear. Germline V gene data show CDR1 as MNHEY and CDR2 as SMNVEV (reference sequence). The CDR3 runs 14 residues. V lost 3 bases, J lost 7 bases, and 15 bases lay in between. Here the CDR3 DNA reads TGTGCCAGCAGTTTTACGAAGGCTGGGGTTGAAGCTTTCTTT. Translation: CASSFTKAGVEAFF.

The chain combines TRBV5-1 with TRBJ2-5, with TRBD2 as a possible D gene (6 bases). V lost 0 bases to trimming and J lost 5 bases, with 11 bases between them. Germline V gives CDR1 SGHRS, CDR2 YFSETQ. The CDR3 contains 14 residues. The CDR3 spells CASSLERVRETQYF. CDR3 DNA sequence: TGCGCCAGCAGCTTGGAGCGGGTGCGGGAGACCCAGTACTTC.

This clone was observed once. CDR3 coding DNA: TGTGCCAGTAGCACCCCCCTCGGACGGAGCTCCTACGAGCAGTACTTC. Protein product: CASSTPLGRSSYEQYF. The chain employs TRBV19 and TRBJ2-7; D not certain. Germline CDR1 and CDR2: LNHDA and SQIVND (reference sequence). Trimming cost V 6 bases and J 0 bases, with 18 bases left between them. CDR3 size: 16 residues.

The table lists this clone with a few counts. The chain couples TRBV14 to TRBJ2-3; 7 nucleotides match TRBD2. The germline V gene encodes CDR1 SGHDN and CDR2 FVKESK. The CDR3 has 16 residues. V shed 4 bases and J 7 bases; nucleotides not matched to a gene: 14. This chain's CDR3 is CASSRLEGPGGNTQYF. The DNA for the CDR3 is TGTGCCAGCAGCCGACTGGAGGGCCCGGGGGGAAATACGCAGTATTTT.

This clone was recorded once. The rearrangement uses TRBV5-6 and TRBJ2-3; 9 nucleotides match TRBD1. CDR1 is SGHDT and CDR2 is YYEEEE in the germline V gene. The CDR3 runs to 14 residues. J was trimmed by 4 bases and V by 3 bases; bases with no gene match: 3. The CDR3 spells CASSYGQGSDTQYF. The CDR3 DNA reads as TGTGCCAGCAGCTACGGACAGGGGTCAGATACGCAGTATTTT.